The sequence of this TCR beta chain was determined in a study of blood T cell repertoires in COVID-19. Looking at the study overall: Researchers got acute and convalescent COVID-19 samples from the United States, Italy and Spain.

The CDR3 length is 13 residues. Germline values: CDR1 MNHEY, CDR2 SVGAGI. V lost 6 bases and J lost 4, with 10 bases in between. The protocol was immunoSEQ multiplex PCR, while the TCRdb copy is restricted to in-frame clones and leaves out a portion. The sample holds roughly 67,000 clones; 85% to 95% are singletons and the top ten take about 3.1%. The chain couples TRBV6-5 to TRBJ1-5; D uncertain. The clonotype comes from a man in his 70s with active COVID-19. Sequencing input: peripheral blood. In nucleotides, the CDR3 is TGTGCCAGCAGACGGACGGGGAATCAGCCCCAGCATTTT. Its translation: CASRRTGNQPQHF.